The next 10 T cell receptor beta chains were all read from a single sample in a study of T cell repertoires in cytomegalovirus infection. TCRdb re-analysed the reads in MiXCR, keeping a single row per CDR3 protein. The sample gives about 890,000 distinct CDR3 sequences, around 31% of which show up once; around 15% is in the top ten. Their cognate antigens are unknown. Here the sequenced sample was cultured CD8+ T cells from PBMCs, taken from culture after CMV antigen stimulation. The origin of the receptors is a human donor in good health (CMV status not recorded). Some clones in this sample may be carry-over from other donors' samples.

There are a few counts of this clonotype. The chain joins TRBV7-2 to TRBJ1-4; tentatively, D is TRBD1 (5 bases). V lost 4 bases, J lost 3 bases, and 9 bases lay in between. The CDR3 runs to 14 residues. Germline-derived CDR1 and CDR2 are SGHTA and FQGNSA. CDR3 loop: CASSSAGSNEKLFF. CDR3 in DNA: TGTGCCAGCAGCTCCGCAGGGTCTAATGAAAAACTGTTTTTT.

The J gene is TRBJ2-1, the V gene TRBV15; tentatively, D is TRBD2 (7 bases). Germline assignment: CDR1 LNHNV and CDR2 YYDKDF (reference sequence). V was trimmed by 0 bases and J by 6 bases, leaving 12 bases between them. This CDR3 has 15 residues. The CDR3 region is CATSRDRGGLNEQFF. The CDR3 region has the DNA TGTGCCACCAGCAGAGATAGGGGGGGCCTCAATGAGCAGTTCTTC.

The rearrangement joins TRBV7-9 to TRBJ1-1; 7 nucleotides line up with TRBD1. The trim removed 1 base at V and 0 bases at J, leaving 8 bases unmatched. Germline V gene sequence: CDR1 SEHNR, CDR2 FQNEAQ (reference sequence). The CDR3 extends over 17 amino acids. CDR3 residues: CASSLGHRGPLNTEAFF. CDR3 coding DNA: TGTGCCAGCAGCTTAGGACACAGGGGCCCCCTGAACACTGAAGCTTTCTTT.

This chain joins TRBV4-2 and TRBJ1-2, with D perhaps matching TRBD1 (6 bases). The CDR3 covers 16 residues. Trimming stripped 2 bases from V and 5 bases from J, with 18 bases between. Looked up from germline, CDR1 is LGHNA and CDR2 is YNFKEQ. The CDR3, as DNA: TGTGCCAGCAGCCAATTGGGCGGGGGGCAGGAGTATGGCTACACCTTC. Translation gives CASSQLGGGQEYGYTF.

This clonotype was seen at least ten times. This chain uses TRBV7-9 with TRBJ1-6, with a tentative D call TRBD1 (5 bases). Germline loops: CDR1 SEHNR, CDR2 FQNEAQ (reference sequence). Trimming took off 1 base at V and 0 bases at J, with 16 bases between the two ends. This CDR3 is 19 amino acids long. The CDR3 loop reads CASSLEGTGLSSYNSPLHF. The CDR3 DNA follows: TGTGCCAGCAGCTTAGAAGGGACCGGCTTGAGCTCCTATAATTCACCCCTCCACTTT.

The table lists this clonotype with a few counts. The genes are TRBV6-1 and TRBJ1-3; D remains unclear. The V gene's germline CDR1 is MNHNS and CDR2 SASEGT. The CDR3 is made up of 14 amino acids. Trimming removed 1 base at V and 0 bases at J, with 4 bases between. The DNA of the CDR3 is TGTGCCAGCAGTGAAGACGGCTCTGGAAACACCATATATTTT. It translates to CASSEDGSGNTIYF.

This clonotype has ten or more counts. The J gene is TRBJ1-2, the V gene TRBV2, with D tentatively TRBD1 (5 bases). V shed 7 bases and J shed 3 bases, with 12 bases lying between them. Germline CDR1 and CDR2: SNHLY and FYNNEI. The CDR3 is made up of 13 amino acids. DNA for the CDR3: TGTGCCAGCACCGCGGTCAGGGACTATGGCTACACCTTC. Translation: CASTAVRDYGYTF.

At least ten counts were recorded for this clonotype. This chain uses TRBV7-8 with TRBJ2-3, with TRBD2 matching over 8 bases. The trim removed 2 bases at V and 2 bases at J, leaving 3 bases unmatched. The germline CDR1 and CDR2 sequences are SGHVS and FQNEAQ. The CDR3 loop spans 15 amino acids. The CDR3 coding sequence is TGTGCCAGCAGCTTAACGGGGGGGCACACAGATACGCAGTATTTT. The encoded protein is CASSLTGGHTDTQYF.

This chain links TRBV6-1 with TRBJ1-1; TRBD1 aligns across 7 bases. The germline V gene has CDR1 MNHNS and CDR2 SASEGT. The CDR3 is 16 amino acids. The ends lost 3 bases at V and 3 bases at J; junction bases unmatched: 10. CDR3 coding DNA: TGTGCCAGCAGTGAGAACAGGGGCTCAAGGGACACTGAAGCTTTCTTT. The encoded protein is CASSENRGSRDTEAFF.

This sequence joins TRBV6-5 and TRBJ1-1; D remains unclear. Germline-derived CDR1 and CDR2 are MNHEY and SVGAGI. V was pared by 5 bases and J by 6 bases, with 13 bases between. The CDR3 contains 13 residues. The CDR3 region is CASSPYPGAEAFF. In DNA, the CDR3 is TGTGCCAGCAGTCCGTACCCTGGGGCTGAAGCTTTCTTT.